The 27 T cell receptor beta chains in this list originate from one sample, sequenced in a study of T cell changes during pregnancy in multiple sclerosis. This table comes from immunoSEQ multiplex PCR, and its TCRdb copy is limited to in-frame clones, with some not included. This sample has over 85,000 clones, with approximately 89% found just once. Sample: peripheral blood, taken in the first trimester of pregnancy. These receptors came from a female donor in good health, enrolled as a control in a pregnancy study.

The chain couples TRBV9 to TRBJ2-1; 8 nucleotides match TRBD1. CDR3 length: 16 amino acids. V was clipped by 4 bases and J by 4 bases; unmatched bases: 10. The germline gives CDR1 SGDLS, CDR2 YYNGEE. The CDR3 DNA follows: TGTGCCAGCAGCCCTCGGACAGGGAGAGGGTACAATGAGCAGTTCTTC. Its translation: CASSPRTGRGYNEQFF.

The J gene is TRBJ2-1, the V gene TRBV6-6; a possible D gene is TRBD2 (5 bases). The CDR3 covers 13 residues. Deletions cut 6 bases from V and 7 bases from J, with 13 bases between. CDR1 and CDR2 from the germline V gene are MNHNY and SVGAGI (reference sequence). The CDR3 region has the DNA TGTGCCAGCAGCCCTACTAGAGGTAATGAGCAGTTCTTC. Its translation: CASSPTRGNEQFF.

V and J are TRBV19 and TRBJ2-1; 7 nucleotides align to TRBD2. From germline, CDR1 is LNHDA and CDR2 SQIVND (reference sequence). J lost 4 bases, V lost 3 bases, and 3 bases had no gene match. The CDR3 consists of 14 residues. The CDR3 DNA reads as TGTGCCAGTAGTATCGACGGGGGGTACAATGAGCAGTTCTTC. As protein: CASSIDGGYNEQFF.

This clone was counted once. The chain is built from TRBV19 and TRBJ2-3; the D is unclear. This CDR3 comprises 12 residues. The V and J ends lost 4 bases and 2 bases respectively, with 4 bases between them. CDR1 LNHDA and CDR2 SQIVND come from the germline V gene (reference sequence). DNA of the CDR3: TGTGCCAGTAGTAGTCACACAGATACGCAGTATTTT. Amino acid sequence: CASSSHTDTQYF.

This clone was seen just once. The chain employs TRBV5-4 and TRBJ2-1, with D hard to call. V shed 4 bases and J shed 1 base, with 12 bases lying between them. CDR1 and CDR2 (germline): SGHNT, YYREEE (reference sequence). The CDR3 loop spans 15 amino acids. CDR3 nucleotide sequence: TGTGCCAGCAGCCCTCCGTCCGGGTCCTACAATGAGCAGTTCTTC. Translation gives CASSPPSGSYNEQFF.

The gene calls are TRBV29-1 and TRBJ1-3, with D maybe TRBD1 (6 bases). Germline V gene sequence: CDR1 SQVTM, CDR2 ANQGSEA. Trimming removed 5 bases from V and 4 bases from J, with 18 bases in between. The CDR3 loop spans 15 amino acids. DNA for the CDR3: TGCAGCGTTCTAGGGACATCCACGAAAGGAAACACCATATATTTT. This sequence encodes CSVLGTSTKGNTIYF.

This chain links TRBV7-6 with TRBJ2-3; 11 bases fit TRBD2. CDR3 size: 15 residues. Germline V gene data show CDR1 as SGHVS and CDR2 as FNYEAQ. The junction had 6 bases not matched to a gene; V was cut back by 6 bases and J by 4 bases. The CDR3 loop reads CASSSSGGRSDTQYF. The CDR3 region has the DNA TGTGCCAGCAGTTCTAGCGGGGGGAGGTCAGATACGCAGTATTTT.

This rearrangement joins TRBV4-3 to TRBJ2-1; 9 nucleotides match TRBD2. The junction had 11 bases not matched to a gene; V was cut back by 3 bases and J by 2 bases. The CDR3 loop spans 18 amino acids. Germline V gene lookup returns CDR1 LGHNA and CDR2 YSLEER. The CDR3 DNA sequence: TGCGCCAGCAGCCAGGGACGGGCGGGGGGGTGGACCTACAATGAGCAGTTCTTC. Protein: CASSQGRAGGWTYNEQFF.

The V call is TRBV30, the J call TRBJ1-4, with D hard to call. Looked up from germline, CDR1 is GTSNPN and CDR2 is SVGIG (reference sequence). This CDR3 spans 11 amino acids. Trimming removed 4 bases at V and 5 bases at J, with 5 bases between. Here the CDR3 DNA reads TGTGCCTGGAACCGGAATGAAAAACTGTTTTTT. Translating it yields CAWNRNEKLFF. The full variable domain, in which reference TRBV30 and TRBJ1-4 provide the parts outside the CDR3, is SQTIHQWPATLVQPVGSPLSLECTVEGTSNPNLYWYRQAAGRGLQLLFYSVGIGQISSEVPQNLSASRPQDRQFILSSKKLLLSDSGFYLCAWNRNEKLFFGSGTQLSVL.

The gene calls are TRBV4-3 and TRBJ1-2; 7 bases map to TRBD1. CDR1 and CDR2 (germline): LGHNA, YSLEER. After removal of 0 bases from V and 5 bases from J, the junction contained 9 bases not matched to a gene. The CDR3 totals 16 residues. This CDR3 is CASSQERDSRRYGYTF. The CDR3 region has the DNA TGCGCCAGCAGCCAAGAGCGGGACAGCCGCAGGTATGGCTACACCTTC.

The rearrangement links TRBV4-3 to TRBJ2-2; maybe TRBD2 (5 bases). The CDR3 loop spans 14 amino acids. V was trimmed by 3 bases and J by 4 bases, leaving 9 bases between them. Germline values: CDR1 LGHNA, CDR2 YSLEER. CDR3 amino acids: CASSQPAGTGELFF. As DNA, the CDR3 is TGCGCCAGCAGCCAGCCCGCGGGCACCGGGGAGCTGTTTTTT.

CDR3 nucleotides: TGTGCCAGCAGTTTAGCCAGGCCAACTAATGAAAAACTGTTTTTT. Translated, it gives CASSLARPTNEKLFF. The chain carries TRBV28 and TRBJ1-4, with D unclear. Trimming removed 2 bases at V and 0 bases at J, with 7 bases between. From germline, CDR1 is MDHEN and CDR2 SYDVKM. The CDR3 loop spans 15 amino acids.

The V and J genes are TRBV5-4 and TRBJ1-1, with a possible D match to TRBD1 (6 bases). V lost 3 bases and J lost 7, with 22 bases in between. The CDR3 is 16 residues long. Germline values: CDR1 SGHNT, CDR2 YYREEE (reference sequence). DNA for the CDR3: TGTGCCAGCAGCTCACCGGGCAACAGGGCATTAAATGAAGCTTTCTTT. It encodes CASSSPGNRALNEAFF.

The CDR3 region has the DNA TGTGCCAGCAGCTTAACTTGGGACAGGGGAAACACCATATATTTT. It codes for CASSLTWDRGNTIYF. The chain couples TRBV7-2 to TRBJ1-3; TRBD1 agrees at 8 bases. Germline trimming cut 2 bases from V and 4 bases from J; bases unmatched to any gene: 4. This CDR3 has 15 residues. CDR1 is SGHTA, CDR2 FQGNSA, per germline.

The chain carries TRBV9 and TRBJ2-7; TRBD2 matches at 11 bases. Germline-derived CDR1 and CDR2 are SGDLS and YYNGEE. The CDR3 loop spans 16 amino acids. Losses at the gene ends were 0 bases for V and 3 bases for J; bases not matched to a gene: 5. Written as DNA, the CDR3 is TGTGCCAGCAGCGTAGAGTCTAGCGGGGGGTACTACGAGCAGTACTTC. Amino acid sequence: CASSVESSGGYYEQYF.

This chain joins TRBV11-2 and TRBJ2-3, with D possibly TRBD2 on 7 matching bases. Germline V CDR1 and CDR2: SGHAT, FQNNGV. The CDR3 is 16 residues long. Trimming took off 4 bases at V and 3 bases at J, with 17 bases between the two ends. CDR3 in DNA: TGTGCCAGCAGCTATTGGGGGGGCCGAGAGACAGATACGCAGTATTTT. Residues: CASSYWGGRETDTQYF.

V usage is TRBV9 and J usage is TRBJ1-4; D may be TRBD1 (6 bases). This CDR3 contains 14 residues. Germline V gene lookup returns CDR1 SGDLS and CDR2 YYNGEE. Trimming cost V 0 bases and J 12 bases, with 15 bases left between them. CDR3 DNA: TGTGCCAGCAGCGTAGCTCGGGGGGCCGAGGAACTGTTTTTT. Translating gives CASSVARGAEELFF.

The rearrangement joins TRBV2 to TRBJ2-7; 9 bases agree with TRBD2. Trimming removed 2 bases from V and 1 base from J; junction bases left unmatched: 0. Germline CDR1 SNHLY, CDR2 FYNNEI. The CDR3 is 14 amino acids. The CDR3 nucleotides read TGTGCCAGCAGTGAACTAGCGGGGTCCTACGAGCAGTACTTC. This codes for CASSELAGSYEQYF.

The chain couples TRBV7-2 to TRBJ2-7, with a possible D match to TRBD2 (5 bases). Germline V gene data show CDR1 as SGHTA and CDR2 as FQGNSA. The CDR3 has 13 amino acids. Trimming cost V 4 bases and J 5 bases, with 12 bases left between them. The CDR3 DNA follows: TGTGCCAGCAGCTCTCCCCGGAGGCACGAGCAGTACTTC. Its translation: CASSSPRRHEQYF. The complete variable domain, with remaining parts taken from reference TRBV7-2 and TRBJ2-7, reads GAGVSQSPSNKVTEKGKDVELRCDPISGHTALYWYRQSLGQGLEFLIYFQGNSAPDKSGLPSDRFSAERTGGSVSTLTIQRTQQEDSAVYLCASSSPRRHEQYFGPGTRLTVT.

The rearrangement joins TRBV6-5 to TRBJ1-1, with TRBD1 as a possible D gene (5 bases). The germline V gene has CDR1 MNHEY and CDR2 SVGAGI. The CDR3 length is 14 residues. Trimming shortened V by 2 bases and J by 5 bases, and 12 bases separated the two germline ends. CDR3 bases: TGTGCCAGCAGTTACCACGTAGGGGAAACTGAAGCTTTCTTT. It is translated as CASSYHVGETEAFF.

The rearrangement joins TRBV30 to TRBJ2-7; 9 bases match TRBD2. V lost 2 bases to trimming and J lost 0 bases; unmatched junction nucleotides: 2. CDR1 is GTSNPN and CDR2 is SVGIG in the germline V gene (reference sequence). This CDR3 has 14 residues. CDR3 residues: CAWSKRGASYEQYF. The CDR3 region has the DNA TGTGCCTGGAGTAAGCGGGGGGCCTCCTACGAGCAGTACTTC. Full variable domain (outside the CDR3, taken from reference TRBV30 and TRBJ2-7): SQTIHQWPATLVQPVGSPLSLECTVEGTSNPNLYWYRQAAGRGLQLLFYSVGIGQISSEVPQNLSASRPQDRQFILSSKKLLLSDSGFYLCAWSKRGASYEQYFGPGTRLTVT.

The chain combines TRBV11-3 with TRBJ2-2, with D hard to call. In germline, CDR1 is SGHNT, CDR2 YENEEA. This CDR3 region has 14 residues. V was trimmed by 1 base and J by 5 bases, leaving 8 bases between them. CDR3 nucleotide sequence: TGTGCCAGCAGCTTAGCAGAGGCGACCGGGGAGCTGTTTTTT. Amino acid sequence: CASSLAEATGELFF.

The chain uses TRBV2 and TRBJ2-7; D remains unclear. V was shortened by 4 bases and J by 3 bases, with 13 bases between the two germline ends. The CDR3 sequence is 14 residues long. Germline CDR1 is SNHLY and CDR2 is FYNNEI. CDR3 bases: TGTGCCAGCAGTGTACTGGCGGAATTCTACGAGCAGTACTTC. Translation gives CASSVLAEFYEQYF.

This chain connects TRBV5-4 to TRBJ1-1; 10 bases line up with TRBD1. The V and J ends lost 1 base and 7 bases, in that order; junction bases with no gene match: 7. The CDR3 totals 15 residues. Germline CDR1 and CDR2: SGHNT and YYREEE (reference sequence). CDR3 DNA sequence: TGTGCCAGCAGCTTGCGCGCTCGGACAGGGGGTGAAGCTTTCTTT. It codes for CASSLRARTGGEAFF.

This chain links TRBV5-6 with TRBJ2-2, with 7 positions matching TRBD1. V gave up 4 bases and J gave up 6 bases; unmatched junction bases: 18. The CDR3 spans 18 residues. Germline CDR1 SGHDT, CDR2 YYEEEE. The CDR3 DNA reads as TGTGCCAGCAGCCTACCGAGAGAGACAGGGAAGTTGCCCGGGGAGCTGTTTTTT. Protein product: CASSLPRETGKLPGELFF.

The chain links TRBV5-6 to TRBJ1-2, with D unclear. V lost 4 bases and J 8 bases, leaving 12 bases between the germline ends. CDR3 size: 12 residues. CDR1 and CDR2 (germline): SGHDT, YYEEEE. The CDR3 loop is CASSNHPEGYTF. The CDR3 nucleotides are TGTGCCAGCAGCAACCACCCGGAGGGCTACACCTTC.

The J gene is TRBJ1-5, the V gene TRBV2; no firm D call. V shed 7 bases and J shed 6 bases, with 16 bases lying between them. This CDR3 has 14 residues. Per germline, CDR1 SNHLY and CDR2 FYNNEI. The DNA for the CDR3 is TGTGCCAGCAACCCCCGGGATCTAGGTCAGCCCCAGCATTTT. It translates to CASNPRDLGQPQHF. Looking up the rest from reference TRBV2 and TRBJ1-5 gives the full variable domain: EPEVTQTPSHQVTQMGQEVILRCVPISNHLYFYWYRQILGQKVEFLVSFYNNEISEKSEIFDDQFSVERPDGSNFTLKIRSTKLEDSAMYFCASNPRDLGQPQHFGDGTRLSIL.